Listed here are 15 T cell receptor beta chains from one sample, sequenced in a study of cytomegalovirus exposure and HLA in healthy donors. Use of 60 Vbeta and 13 Jbeta primers characterized the PCR. Method: immunoSEQ multiplex PCR; TCRdb's copy keeps in-frame clones and lacks some. The table has 90,000 to 120,000 clones, less than 80% seen once. The sequencing sample was made of PBMCs. Receptors were obtained from a man aged 30-40 years in good health and CMV-seropositive.

The gene calls are TRBV9 and TRBJ2-1; TRBD1 matches at 7 bases. The CDR3 runs 15 residues. With 4 bases clipped from V and 4 bases from J, the junction kept 8 bases outside the gene matches. Germline assignment: CDR1 SGDLS and CDR2 YYNGEE. As DNA, the CDR3 is TGTGCCAGCAGCCCCGGGACAGCCTTTTACAATGAGCAGTTCTTC. This sequence encodes CASSPGTAFYNEQFF. Full variable domain (rest looked up from reference TRBV9 and TRBJ2-1): DSGVTQTPKHLITATGQRVTLRCSPRSGDLSVYWYQQSLDQGLQFLIQYYNGEERAKGNILERFSAQQFPDLHSELNLSSLELGDSALYFCASSPGTAFYNEQFFGPGTRLTVL.

J is TRBJ2-1 and V is TRBV19; TRBD2 agrees at 13 bases. The CDR3 length is 15 residues. The ends lost 5 bases at V and 8 bases at J; junction bases unmatched: 6. Germline assignment: CDR1 LNHDA and CDR2 SQIVND (reference sequence). The CDR3 region has the DNA TGTGCCAGTAGTGCAGGACTAGCGGGGGACTATGAGCAGTTCTTC. Amino acid sequence: CASSAGLAGDYEQFF.

The chain links TRBV7-8 to TRBJ2-5, with TRBD1 identical over 7 bases. The junction had 4 bases not matched to a gene; V was cut back by 1 base and J by 5 bases. The CDR3 sequence is 14 residues long. The germline CDR1 and CDR2 sequences are SGHVS and FQNEAQ. CDR3 sequence reads: CASSLGRGIETQYF. In nucleotides, the CDR3 is TGTGCCAGCAGCTTAGGCAGGGGGATTGAGACCCAGTACTTC.

The chain carries TRBV7-2 and TRBJ1-1, with TRBD1 identical over 10 bases. This CDR3 is built from 15 residues. Germline assignment: CDR1 SGHTA and CDR2 FQGNSA. The trim removed 1 base at V and 4 bases at J, leaving 3 bases unmatched. The CDR3 nucleotides are TGTGCCAGCAGCTTAGTGGGACAGGGGAGCACTGAAGCTTTCTTT. Translation: CASSLVGQGSTEAFF.

The chain has TRBV5-1 and TRBJ1-4, with a weak D call TRBD1 (6 bases). The CDR3 spans 18 residues. V shed 0 bases and J shed 0 bases, with 15 bases lying between them. Germline CDR1 reads SGHRS; CDR2 reads YFSETQ. CDR3 residues: CASSLASLDSATNEKLFF. CDR3 in DNA: TGCGCCAGCAGCTTGGCCTCATTGGACAGTGCAACTAATGAAAAACTGTTTTTT.

V and J are TRBV18 and TRBJ2-7, with TRBD1 matching 8 bases. The V and J ends lost 3 bases and 4 bases, in that order; junction bases with no gene match: 14. The V gene's germline CDR1 is KGHSH and CDR2 LQKENI. This CDR3 spans 17 amino acids. The CDR3 spells CASSPRQGFRGAYEQYF. The CDR3 DNA reads TGTGCCAGCTCACCGAGACAGGGGTTTCGGGGAGCGTACGAGCAGTACTTC.

J is TRBJ2-1 and V is TRBV15; 11 bases fit TRBD2. Trimming removed 1 base from V and 4 bases from J; junction bases left unmatched: 9. This CDR3 is 18 amino acids long. From germline, CDR1 is LNHNV and CDR2 YYDKDF (reference sequence). DNA of the CDR3: TGTGCCACCAGCAGAGGTAGCGGGGGGGCCGGCTTGTACAATGAGCAGTTCTTC. Protein: CATSRGSGGAGLYNEQFF.

CDR3 amino acids: CASSIRGGNEKLFF. In DNA, the CDR3 is TGTGCCAGTAGTATTCGGGGGGGTAATGAAAAACTGTTTTTT. This rearrangement joins TRBV19 to TRBJ1-4, with a weak D call TRBD1 (5 bases). This CDR3 has 14 amino acids. V was clipped by 3 bases and J by 4 bases, with 9 bases between them. Germline CDR1 and CDR2: LNHDA and SQIVND (reference sequence).

A few counts support this clone. The sample has other DNA sequences that encode this CDR3 too. The rearrangement links TRBV2 to TRBJ1-6; possibly TRBD1 for D (6 bases). V lost 3 bases and J 7 bases, leaving 10 bases between the germline ends. Germline values: CDR1 SNHLY, CDR2 FYNNEI. The CDR3 length is 14 residues. CDR3 in DNA: TGTGCCAGCAGTGAGACAGGTCCCAATTCACCCCTCCACTTT. Translation: CASSETGPNSPLHF.

This clone occurred a few times. V and J are TRBV5-1 and TRBJ2-3; possible D gene TRBD2, 6 bases. Germline loops: CDR1 SGHRS, CDR2 YFSETQ. V was shortened by 4 bases and J by 2 bases, with 11 bases between the two germline ends. The CDR3 totals 14 residues. The CDR3 DNA follows: TGCGCCAGCAGCGGAGGACTAACCACAGATACGCAGTATTTT. Its protein is CASSGGLTTDTQYF.

This chain links TRBV6-5 with TRBJ1-4; D is undetermined. The CDR3 totals 12 residues. Germline V CDR1 and CDR2: MNHEY, SVGAGI. V was pared by 5 bases and J by 5 bases, with 6 bases between. DNA for the CDR3: TGTGCCAGCAGTCGGGTCAATGAAAAACTGTTTTTT. It codes for CASSRVNEKLFF.

The V and J genes are TRBV5-5 and TRBJ2-7; D possibly corresponds to TRBD1 (6 bases). The CDR3 has 14 residues. The V gene's germline CDR1 is SGHKS and CDR2 YYEKEE (reference sequence). The germline V and J ends were trimmed by 4 bases and 2 bases, with 13 bases remaining between them. The CDR3 protein is CASSPGRGPYEQYF. CDR3 DNA: TGTGCCAGCAGCCCCGGCAGGGGCCCCTACGAGCAGTACTTC. The whole variable domain, remainder taken from reference TRBV5-5 and TRBJ2-7, is DAGVTQSPTHLIKTRGQQVTLRCSPISGHKSVSWYQQVLGQGPQFIFQYYEKEERGRGNFPDRFSARQFPNYSSELNVNALLLGDSALYLCASSPGRGPYEQYFGPGTRLTVT.

The chain recombines TRBV5-1 with TRBJ2-5; TRBD2 might be the D (5 bases). This CDR3 comprises 15 residues. Germline assignment: CDR1 SGHRS and CDR2 YFSETQ. Trimming shortened V by 0 bases and J by 4 bases, and 13 bases separated the two germline ends. Written as DNA, the CDR3 is TGCGCCAGCAGCTTGGCGGCCGGGGTTGGAGAGACCCAGTACTTC. It is translated as CASSLAAGVGETQYF. The full variable domain, in which reference TRBV5-1 and TRBJ2-5 provide the parts outside the CDR3, is KAGVTQTPRYLIKTRGQQVTLSCSPISGHRSVSWYQQTPGQGLQFLFEYFSETQRNKGNFPGRFSGRQFSNSRSEMNVSTLELGDSALYLCASSLAAGVGETQYFGPGTRLLVL.

The gene calls are TRBV28 and TRBJ2-5; possibly TRBD2 for D (5 bases). V dropped 5 bases and J dropped 2 bases, with 15 bases sitting between them. CDR1 is MDHEN, CDR2 SYDVKM, per germline. CDR3 length: 15 amino acids. The chain's CDR3 is CASSQPFRGQETQYF. As DNA, the CDR3 is TGTGCCAGCAGTCAACCCTTCCGGGGACAAGAGACCCAGTACTTC.

The rearrangement links TRBV5-1 to TRBJ2-5; D is perhaps TRBD2 (6 bases). The closer fit of TRBJ2-7 to the DNA end suggests the J call may be wrong. This CDR3 has 14 residues. CDR1 is SGHRS, CDR2 YFSETQ, per germline. The CDR3 protein is CASSPGTGAYEQYF. The DNA of the CDR3 is TGCGCCAGCAGCCCAGGAACGGGAGCCTACGAGCAGTACTTC.